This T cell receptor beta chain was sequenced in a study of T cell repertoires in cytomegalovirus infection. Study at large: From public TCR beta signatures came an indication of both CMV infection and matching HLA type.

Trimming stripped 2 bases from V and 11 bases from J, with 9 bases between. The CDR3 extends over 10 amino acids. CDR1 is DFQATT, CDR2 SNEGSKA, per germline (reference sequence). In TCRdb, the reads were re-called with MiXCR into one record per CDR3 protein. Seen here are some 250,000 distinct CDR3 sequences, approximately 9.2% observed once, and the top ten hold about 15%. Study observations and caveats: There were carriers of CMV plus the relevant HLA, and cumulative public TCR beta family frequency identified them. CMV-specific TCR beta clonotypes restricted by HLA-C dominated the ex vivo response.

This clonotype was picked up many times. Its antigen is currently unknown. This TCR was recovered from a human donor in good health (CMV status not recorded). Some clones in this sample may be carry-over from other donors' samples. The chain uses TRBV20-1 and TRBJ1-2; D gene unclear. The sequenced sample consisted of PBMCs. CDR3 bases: TGCAGTGCTAGATCTTTCGGGTACACCTTC. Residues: CSARSFGYTF.